These 21 T cell receptor beta chains were all obtained from the same sample, sequenced in a study of glioma-infiltrating T cells after dendritic cell vaccination. Described time point: after dendritic cell vaccination, including at tumor progression/relapse. The protocol was immunoSEQ multiplex PCR, while the TCRdb copy is restricted to in-frame clones and leaves out a portion. The sample includes tens of thousands of clones, under 85% seen only once; the top ten take 6.8%. The sample was blood, taken after dendritic cell vaccination. The receptor set was obtained from a human donor with glioblastoma.

V gene TRBV7-8 combines with J gene TRBJ2-5; TRBD1 aligns across 9 bases. The V gene end was trimmed by 5 bases and the J gene end by 5 bases; junction bases not matched to a gene: 6. The CDR3 sequence is 14 residues long. Germline values: CDR1 SGHVS, CDR2 FQNEAQ. The CDR3 protein is CASSKQGAYETQYF. DNA for the CDR3: TGTGCCAGCAGCAAACAGGGGGCGTATGAGACCCAGTACTTC.

The V gene is TRBV7-3, the J gene TRBJ2-5; possible D gene TRBD2, 6 bases. CDR3 length equals 14 residues. Germline CDR1 reads SGHTA; CDR2 reads FQGTGA. The V end was cut by 5 bases, the J end by 7 bases, with 17 bases between. The CDR3 nucleotides are TGTGCCAGCAGCCCAGGACCTCCCGGGGGGACCCAGTACTTC. Translating gives CASSPGPPGGTQYF. The whole variable domain, filled in from reference TRBV7-3 and TRBJ2-5, reads GAGVSQTPSNKVTEKGKYVELRCDPISGHTALYWYRQSLGQGPEFLIYFQGTGAADDSGLPNDRFFAVRPEGSVSTLKIQRTERGDSAVYLCASSPGPPGGTQYFGPGTRLLVL.

V is TRBV4-3 and J is TRBJ1-6; 12 nucleotides agree with TRBD1. The V gene end was trimmed by 2 bases and the J gene end by 8 bases; junction bases not matched to a gene: 7. In germline, CDR1 is LGHNA, CDR2 YSLEER. The length of the CDR3 is 17 residues. The DNA for the CDR3 is TGCGCCAGCAGCCAATCTGTGGGGACAGGGGGCGATTCACCCCTCCACTTT. Translating gives CASSQSVGTGGDSPLHF.

This chain connects TRBV29-1 to TRBJ1-1; the D is unclear. Germline CDR1 is SQVTM and CDR2 is ANQGSEA. There are 13 residues in the CDR3. V was clipped by 4 bases and J by 0 bases, with 9 bases between them. Here the CDR3 reads CSVGGRMNTEAFF. CDR3 nucleotide sequence: TGCAGCGTTGGCGGGCGAATGAACACTGAAGCTTTCTTT.

The chain is built from TRBV9 and TRBJ1-6; no clear D. The V gene lost 6 bases and the J gene lost 9 bases, with 16 bases spanning the gap. In germline, CDR1 is SGDLS, CDR2 YYNGEE. There are 14 residues in the CDR3. The CDR3 nucleotides are TGTGCCAGCACTTCTAACCAGGATGGTTCACCCCTCCACTTT. It encodes CASTSNQDGSPLHF.

This chain connects TRBV4-1 to TRBJ2-3; 11 nucleotides match TRBD1. Germline V gives CDR1 MGHRA, CDR2 YSYEKL. The junction had 13 bases not matched to a gene; V was cut back by 5 bases and J by 0 bases. The CDR3 sequence is 19 residues long. The CDR3 loop is CASSTPGTGGGWSTDTQYF. The CDR3 DNA is TGCGCCAGCAGCACCCCCGGGACAGGGGGTGGCTGGAGCACAGATACGCAGTATTTT.

This clone has just one count. The chain combines TRBV29-1 with TRBJ2-5, with 9 bases identical to TRBD1. The CDR3 covers 13 residues. V trimming: 3 bases; J trimming: 2 bases; junction bases outside the gene matches: 1. Germline CDR1 is SQVTM and CDR2 is ANQGSEA. The CDR3 is CSVEGQGQETQYF. The CDR3, as DNA: TGCAGCGTTGAGGGACAGGGTCAAGAGACCCAGTACTTC.

The genes are TRBV7-9 and TRBJ1-1; D remains unclear. The CDR3 covers 13 residues. The V end was cut by 10 bases, the J end by 1 base, with 13 bases between. Germline V gene lookup returns CDR1 SEHNR and CDR2 FQNEAQ (reference sequence). CDR3 protein: CATRNLANTEAFF. The CDR3 DNA sequence: TGTGCCACCAGGAACCTAGCGAACACTGAAGCTTTCTTT.

The chain employs TRBV19 and TRBJ1-1, with a weak D call TRBD1 (6 bases). Germline loops: CDR1 LNHDA, CDR2 SQIVND (reference sequence). The CDR3 totals 14 residues. V lost 3 bases and J 4 bases, leaving 12 bases between the germline ends. The CDR3 nucleotides read TGTGCCAGTAGTATTTCCACGGACAGCACTGAAGCTTTCTTT. Translation gives CASSISTDSTEAFF.

The gene calls are TRBV4-2 and TRBJ2-3; no firm D call. Between the trimmed V and J ends, which lost 0 bases and 9 bases, there was a span of 13 bases. CDR1 and CDR2 (germline): LGHNA, YNFKEQ. This CDR3 spans 14 amino acids. Here the CDR3 DNA reads TGTGCCAGCAGCCAAGATGAAAACTCACGAACGCAGTATTTT. Amino acid sequence: CASSQDENSRTQYF.

This chain links TRBV13 with TRBJ1-6; maybe TRBD1 (5 bases). The CDR3 has 15 amino acids. V dropped 5 bases and J dropped 3 bases, with 11 bases sitting between them. The V gene's germline CDR1 is PRHDT and CDR2 FYEKMQ (reference sequence). The CDR3 spells CASSLRGGYNSPLHF. CDR3 sequence (DNA): TGTGCCAGCAGCCTCCGGGGGGGCTATAATTCACCCCTCCACTTT.

The CDR3, as DNA: TGTGCCAGTGGAGGTGAGACGTTGATGGCTGAAGCTTTCTTT. Its translation is CASGGETLMAEAFF. The chain uses TRBV19 and TRBJ1-1; D not resolved. Trimming stripped 8 bases from V and 6 bases from J, with 19 bases between. The CDR3 has 14 residues. The germline V gene has CDR1 LNHDA and CDR2 SQIVND (reference sequence). The variable domain in full, with the rest retrieved from reference TRBV19 and TRBJ1-1, is DGGITQSPKYLFRKEGQNVTLSCEQNLNHDAMYWYRQDPGQGLRLIYYSQIVNDFQKGDIAEGYSVSREKKESFPLTVTSAQKNPTAFYLCASGGETLMAEAFFGQGTRLTVV.

This chain connects TRBV4-2 to TRBJ2-2; D possibly corresponds to TRBD2 (5 bases). Trimming stripped 0 bases from V and 3 bases from J, with 11 bases between. Germline V CDR1 and CDR2: LGHNA, YNFKEQ. The CDR3 is made up of 16 amino acids. CDR3 protein: CASSQETRKDTGELFF. The DNA for the CDR3 is TGTGCCAGCAGCCAAGAAACTAGGAAGGACACCGGGGAGCTGTTTTTT.

This CDR3 reads CASRGTGASYEQYF. CDR3 DNA: TGTGCCAGCAGGGGGACAGGGGCGAGCTACGAGCAGTACTTC. The J gene is TRBJ2-7, the V gene TRBV27; 10 nucleotides line up with TRBD1. The junction had 5 bases not matched to a gene; V was cut back by 6 bases and J by 3 bases. Germline CDR1 MNHEY, CDR2 SMNVEV (reference sequence). The CDR3 sequence is 14 residues long.

Worth noting for this clone: An end of the junction differs from the germline gene, which may be a read error. The chain carries TRBV25-1 and TRBJ2-2; TRBD1 is a possible D gene (5 bases). CDR1 and CDR2 from the germline V gene are MGHDK and SYGVNS. CDR3 length equals 13 residues. As DNA, the CDR3 is TGTGCCAGCAGTGCCACAGGAGAAGGGCTCCTGGTTTTT. It specifies CASSATGEGLLVF.

Only one count was recorded for this clone. The CDR3 DNA reads as TGCAGCGTTGAAGATCGGTGGGCAGGGTTCTACAATGAGCAGTTCTTC. It translates to CSVEDRWAGFYNEQFF. The chain uses TRBV29-1 and TRBJ2-1; D is perhaps TRBD1 (5 bases). The germline CDR1 and CDR2 sequences are SQVTM and ANQGSEA. V lost 0 bases and J 3 bases, leaving 15 bases between the germline ends. The CDR3 has 16 residues.

The rearrangement uses TRBV5-4 and TRBJ2-1, with 7 bases identical to TRBD1. Germline V gene lookup returns CDR1 SGHNT and CDR2 YYREEE (reference sequence). CDR3 size: 14 residues. The J segment lost 10 bases and the V segment lost 4 bases, leaving 11 bases of the junction unmatched. The chain's CDR3 is CASSGWETGEEQFF. As DNA, the CDR3 is TGTGCCAGCAGCGGCTGGGAAACAGGGGAAGAGCAGTTCTTC.

V gene TRBV11-2 combines with J gene TRBJ1-4, with TRBD1 identical over 9 bases. The CDR3 loop spans 15 amino acids. J was trimmed by 2 bases and V by 4 bases; bases with no gene match: 2. Germline-derived CDR1 and CDR2 are SGHAT and FQNNGV. The CDR3 sequence is CASSSDRGTNEKLFF. CDR3 DNA sequence: TGTGCCAGCAGCTCTGACAGGGGGACTAATGAAAAACTGTTTTTT.

V is TRBV4-1 and J is TRBJ2-1, with 8 bases identical to TRBD1. Germline V gives CDR1 MGHRA, CDR2 YSYEKL. The CDR3 extends over 19 amino acids. With V trimmed by 4 bases and J by 0 bases, 14 bases remained unmatched. CDR3 coding DNA: TGCGCCAGCAGCCGGATGCCGGGACAGGAATTAAGCTCCTACAATGAGCAGTTCTTC. It encodes CASSRMPGQELSSYNEQFF.

This chain joins TRBV30 and TRBJ1-2; 7 positions agree with TRBD1. The CDR3 totals 12 residues. Germline assignment: CDR1 GTSNPN and CDR2 SVGIG (reference sequence). Trimming cost V 5 bases and J 2 bases; bases outside gene matches: 2. CDR3 loop: CAWETGNYGYTF. CDR3 coding DNA: TGTGCCTGGGAGACAGGGAACTATGGCTACACCTTC. The whole variable domain, filled in from reference TRBV30 and TRBJ1-2, reads SQTIHQWPATLVQPVGSPLSLECTVEGTSNPNLYWYRQAAGRGLQLLFYSVGIGQISSEVPQNLSASRPQDRQFILSSKKLLLSDSGFYLCAWETGNYGYTFGSGTRLTVV.

J is TRBJ1-5 and V is TRBV6-4, with 7 bases fitting TRBD1. Germline CDR1 and CDR2: MRHNA and SNTAGT. CDR3 length: 15 amino acids. Trimming at V came to 5 bases and at J to 5 bases, leaving 9 bases not matched to a gene. In DNA, the CDR3 is TGTGCCAGCAGTACCGACAGGGTAGGGCATCAGCCCCAGCATTTT. Its translation: CASSTDRVGHQPQHF.